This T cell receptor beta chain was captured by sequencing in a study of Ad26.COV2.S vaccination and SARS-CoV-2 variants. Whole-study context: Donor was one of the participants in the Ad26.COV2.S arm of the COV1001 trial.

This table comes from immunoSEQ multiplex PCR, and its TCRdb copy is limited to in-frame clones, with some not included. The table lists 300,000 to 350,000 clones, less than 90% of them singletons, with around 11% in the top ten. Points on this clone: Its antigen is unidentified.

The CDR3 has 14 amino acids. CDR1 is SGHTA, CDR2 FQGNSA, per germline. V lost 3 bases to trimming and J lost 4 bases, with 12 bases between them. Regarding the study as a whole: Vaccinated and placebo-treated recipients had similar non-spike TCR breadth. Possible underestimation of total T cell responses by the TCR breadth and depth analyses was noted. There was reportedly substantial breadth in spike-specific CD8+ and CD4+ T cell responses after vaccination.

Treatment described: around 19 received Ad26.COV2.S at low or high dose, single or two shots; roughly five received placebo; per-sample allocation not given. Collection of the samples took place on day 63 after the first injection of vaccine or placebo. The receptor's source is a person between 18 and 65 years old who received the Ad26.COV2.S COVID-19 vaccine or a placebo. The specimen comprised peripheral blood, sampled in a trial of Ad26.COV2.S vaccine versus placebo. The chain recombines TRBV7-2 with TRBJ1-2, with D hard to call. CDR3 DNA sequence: TGTGCCAGCAGCTTGGGAACTGCAGCCTATGGCTACACCTTC. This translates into CASSLGTAAYGYTF.